A selection of T cell receptor beta chains follows, all from one sample in a study of CD8+CD57+ T cells in acquired aplastic anemia. TCRdb ran MiXCR on the reads and lists one entry per CDR3 protein. The sample lists under 200,000 distinct CDR3 sequences, around half occurring once. Sequenced: sorted CD4+, CD8+, or CD8+CD57+ T cells (not recorded which) from PBMCs. All receptors come from a human donor with aplastic anemia. CDR3s include the opening cysteine and the closing phenylalanine or tryptophan. A D gene is named only where the DNA matches it firmly. Clone size is shown for a subset of rows, as once, few, many or a class of expanded clone.

CDR3 DNA: TGTGCCAGCAGCCAACAGGGTTCGAACACTGAAGCTTTCTTT; CDR3 protein: CASSQQGSNTEAFF; V gene: TRBV7-9; J gene: TRBJ1-1; CDR3 length: 14; D gene: -; clone size: -
CDR3 DNA: TGTGCCAGCAGTCACTCTACGGGCCCAGAAGATGGCTACACCTTC; CDR3 protein: CASSHSTGPEDGYTF; V gene: TRBV6-5; J gene: TRBJ1-2; CDR3 length: 15; D gene: -; clone size: few
CDR3 DNA: TGTGCCATCAGTGAAGAGATGGTTGGGAATGAGCAGTTCTTC; CDR3 protein: CAISEEMVGNEQFF; V gene: TRBV10-3; J gene: TRBJ2-1; CDR3 length: 14; D gene: -; clone size: -
CDR3 DNA: TGCAGCGTTGACCACGGGACAGGGGCATATGGCTACACCTTC; CDR3 protein: CSVDHGTGAYGYTF; V gene: TRBV29-1; J gene: TRBJ1-2; CDR3 length: 14; D gene: TRBD1; clone size: -
CDR3 DNA: TGTGCCAGCAGTTTATATCCAGCGACCACCGGGGAGCTGTTTTTT; CDR3 protein: CASSLYPATTGELFF; V gene: TRBV27; J gene: TRBJ2-2; CDR3 length: 15; D gene: -; clone size: few
CDR3 DNA: TGCAGTGCTAGAGAACCCGTCCAAGAGACCCAGTACTTC; CDR3 protein: CSAREPVQETQYF; V gene: TRBV20-1; J gene: TRBJ2-5; CDR3 length: 13; D gene: -; clone size: many
CDR3 DNA: TGTGCCAGCAGTGATTCGACAGGGTTAGCTGAAAAACTGTTTTTT; CDR3 protein: CASSDSTGLAEKLFF; V gene: TRBV25-1; J gene: TRBJ1-4; CDR3 length: 15; D gene: TRBD1; clone size: many
CDR3 DNA: TGTGCCAGCAGCGGGGACCAGAGTCGCGGCTACACCTTC; CDR3 protein: CASSGDQSRGYTF; V gene: TRBV7-2; J gene: TRBJ1-2; CDR3 length: 13; D gene: -; clone size: many
CDR3 DNA: TGTGCCAGCAGTGTCCTGGCCTACGAGCAGTACTTC; CDR3 protein: CASSVLAYEQYF; V gene: TRBV2; J gene: TRBJ2-7; CDR3 length: 12; D gene: -; clone size: many
CDR3 DNA: TGTGCCATCAGTGAGGATCCTTATGGCTACACCTTC; CDR3 protein: CAISEDPYGYTF; V gene: TRBV10-3; J gene: TRBJ1-2; CDR3 length: 12; D gene: -; clone size: -
CDR3 DNA: TGTGCCAGCAGTTTAGGGCGGGGCAGGGGATATAGTCAGCCCCAGCATTTT; CDR3 protein: CASSLGRGRGYSQPQHF; V gene: TRBV12-3/TRBV12-4; J gene: TRBJ1-5; CDR3 length: 17; D gene: -; clone size: many
CDR3 DNA: TGCGCCAGCAGCCAAGACAGGGGGGGTGACGAGCAGTACTTC; CDR3 protein: CASSQDRGGDEQYF; V gene: TRBV10-2; J gene: TRBJ2-7; CDR3 length: 14; D gene: TRBD1; clone size: -
CDR3 DNA: TGCAGCGTTGACCTGACAGGAGCCCCTTTTGGCTACACCTTC; CDR3 protein: CSVDLTGAPFGYTF; V gene: TRBV29-1; J gene: TRBJ1-2; CDR3 length: 14; D gene: -; clone size: -
CDR3 DNA: TGTGCCAGCAGCCAGGACAGGCTCGGTGGGGGGGAGCAGTACTTC; CDR3 protein: CASSQDRLGGGEQYF; V gene: TRBV7-2; J gene: TRBJ2-7; CDR3 length: 15; D gene: -; clone size: many
CDR3 DNA: TGTGCCAGCAGTGACCGGGAGAACTATGGCTACACCTTC; CDR3 protein: CASSDRENYGYTF; V gene: TRBV10-3; J gene: TRBJ1-2; CDR3 length: 13; D gene: -; clone size: -
CDR3 DNA: TGTGCCAGTAGTCAACGGACTAGCGAAGGCGGGGAGCTGTTTTTT; CDR3 protein: CASSQRTSEGGELFF; V gene: TRBV19; J gene: TRBJ2-2; CDR3 length: 15; D gene: TRBD2; clone size: many
CDR3 DNA: TGTGCCACCAGCACAAGGACAACAGGGGTAGGCTACACCTTC; CDR3 protein: CATSTRTTGVGYTF; V gene: TRBV15; J gene: TRBJ1-2; CDR3 length: 14; D gene: TRBD1; clone size: few